This TCR beta chain stems from a study of early T cells in non-severe SARS-CoV-2 infection. Using its own MiXCR run on the 5' RACE reads, TCRdb lists one record per CDR3 protein. The sample carries roughly 56,000 distinct CDR3 sequences, under 8.5% recorded once. In its sample, this clonotype was seen a few times. V lost 5 bases and J lost 5; bases outside the gene matches: 7. Germline-derived CDR1 and CDR2 are SGHRS and YFSETQ. The CDR3 runs 14 residues. The rearrangement uses TRBV5-1 and TRBJ2-7; 10 bases map to TRBD2. The sample consisted of whole blood. This receptor was identified in an adult who was a healthcare worker with PCR-confirmed SARS-CoV-2 infection or an uninfected control (not recorded which). The CDR3 loop reads CASSISGRYDEQYF. The CDR3 DNA follows: TGCGCCAGCAGTATTAGCGGGAGGTACGACGAGCAGTACTTC.